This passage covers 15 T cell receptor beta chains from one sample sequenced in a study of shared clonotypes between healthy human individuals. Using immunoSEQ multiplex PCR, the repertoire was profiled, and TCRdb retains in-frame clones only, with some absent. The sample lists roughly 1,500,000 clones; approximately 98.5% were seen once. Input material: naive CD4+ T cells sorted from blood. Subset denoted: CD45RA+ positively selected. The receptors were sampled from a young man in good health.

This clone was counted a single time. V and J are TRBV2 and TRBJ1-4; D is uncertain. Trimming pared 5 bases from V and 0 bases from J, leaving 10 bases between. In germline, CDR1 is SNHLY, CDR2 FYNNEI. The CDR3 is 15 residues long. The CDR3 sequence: CASSTGTTTNEKLFF. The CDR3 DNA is TGTGCCAGCAGTACCGGTACAACAACTAATGAAAAACTGTTTTTT.

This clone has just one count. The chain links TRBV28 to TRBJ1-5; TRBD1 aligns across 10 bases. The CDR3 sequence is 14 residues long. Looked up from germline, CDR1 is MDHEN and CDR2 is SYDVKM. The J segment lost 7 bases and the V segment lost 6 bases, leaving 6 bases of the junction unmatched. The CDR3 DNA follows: TGTGCCAGCAGCCCGACAGGGGGCGGCCAGCCCCAGCATTTT. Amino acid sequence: CASSPTGGGQPQHF.

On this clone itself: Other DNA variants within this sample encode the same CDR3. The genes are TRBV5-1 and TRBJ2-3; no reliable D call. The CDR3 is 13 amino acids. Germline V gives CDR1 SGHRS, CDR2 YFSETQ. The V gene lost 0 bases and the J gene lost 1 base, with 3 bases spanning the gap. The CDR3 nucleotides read TGCGCCAGCAGCTTGGATGGCACAGATACGCAGTATTTT. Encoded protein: CASSLDGTDTQYF.

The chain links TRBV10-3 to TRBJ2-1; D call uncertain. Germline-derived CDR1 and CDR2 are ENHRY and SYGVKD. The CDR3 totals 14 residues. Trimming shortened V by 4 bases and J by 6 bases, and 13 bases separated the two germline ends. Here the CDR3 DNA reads TGTGCCATCAGTGTCGATCTAGAAGGCAATGAGCAGTTCTTC. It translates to CAISVDLEGNEQFF.

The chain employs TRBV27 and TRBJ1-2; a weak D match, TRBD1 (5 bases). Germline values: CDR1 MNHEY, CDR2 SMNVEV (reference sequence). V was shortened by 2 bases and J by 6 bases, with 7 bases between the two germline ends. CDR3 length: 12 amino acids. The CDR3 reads CASSLPGNGYTF. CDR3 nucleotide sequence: TGTGCCAGCAGTTTACCAGGGAATGGCTACACCTTC.

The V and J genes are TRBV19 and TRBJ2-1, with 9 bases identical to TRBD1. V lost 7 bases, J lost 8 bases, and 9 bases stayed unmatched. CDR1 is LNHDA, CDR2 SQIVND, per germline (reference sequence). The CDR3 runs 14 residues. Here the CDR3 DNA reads TGTGCCAGTACCCGGGACAGGGAAGGAGATGAGCAGTTCTTC. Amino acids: CASTRDREGDEQFF.

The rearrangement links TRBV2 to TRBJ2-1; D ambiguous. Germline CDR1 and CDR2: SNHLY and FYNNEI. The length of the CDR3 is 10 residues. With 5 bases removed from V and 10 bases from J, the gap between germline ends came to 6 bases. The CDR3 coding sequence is TGTGCCAGCAGTTTGACAGAGCAGTTCTTC. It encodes CASSLTEQFF.

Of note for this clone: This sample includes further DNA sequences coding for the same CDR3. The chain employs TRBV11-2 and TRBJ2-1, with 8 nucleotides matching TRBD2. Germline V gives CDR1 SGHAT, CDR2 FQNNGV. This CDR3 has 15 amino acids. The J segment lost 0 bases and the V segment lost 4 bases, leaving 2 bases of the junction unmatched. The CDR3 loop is CASSYSGSSYNEQFF. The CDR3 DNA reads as TGTGCCAGCAGCTACAGCGGGAGCTCCTACAATGAGCAGTTCTTC.

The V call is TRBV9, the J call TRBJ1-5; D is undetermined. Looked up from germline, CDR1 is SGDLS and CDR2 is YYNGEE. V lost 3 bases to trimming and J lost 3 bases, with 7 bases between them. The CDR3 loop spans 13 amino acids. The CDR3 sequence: CASSADANQPQHF. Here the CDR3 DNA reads TGTGCCAGCAGCGCGGACGCCAATCAGCCCCAGCATTTT.

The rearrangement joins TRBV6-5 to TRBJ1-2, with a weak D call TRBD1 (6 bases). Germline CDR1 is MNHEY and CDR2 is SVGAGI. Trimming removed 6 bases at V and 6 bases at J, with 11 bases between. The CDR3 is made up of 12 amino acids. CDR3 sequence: CASSQQGNGYTF. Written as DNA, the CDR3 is TGTGCCAGCAGCCAACAGGGCAATGGCTACACCTTC.

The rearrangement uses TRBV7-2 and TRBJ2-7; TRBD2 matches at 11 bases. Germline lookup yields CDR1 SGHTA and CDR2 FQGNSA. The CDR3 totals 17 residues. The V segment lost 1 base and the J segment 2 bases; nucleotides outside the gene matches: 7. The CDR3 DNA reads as TGTGCCAGCAGCTTAGGACCTAGCGGGAGGAGCGCCTACGAGCAGTACTTC. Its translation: CASSLGPSGRSAYEQYF.

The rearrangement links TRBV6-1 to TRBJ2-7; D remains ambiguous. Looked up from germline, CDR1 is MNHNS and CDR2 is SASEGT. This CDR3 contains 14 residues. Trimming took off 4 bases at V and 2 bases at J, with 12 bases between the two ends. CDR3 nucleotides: TGTGCCAGCAGTGTTTTGCAAGCCCCCTACGAGCAGTACTTC. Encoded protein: CASSVLQAPYEQYF.

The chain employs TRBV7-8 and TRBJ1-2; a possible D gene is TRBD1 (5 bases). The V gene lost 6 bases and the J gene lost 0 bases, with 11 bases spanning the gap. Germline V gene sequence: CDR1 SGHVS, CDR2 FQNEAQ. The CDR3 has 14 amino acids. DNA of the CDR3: TGTGCCAGCAGTAGGGGAGGAGCTAACTATGGCTACACCTTC. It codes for CASSRGGANYGYTF. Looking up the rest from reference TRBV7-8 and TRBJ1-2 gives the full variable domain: GAGVSQSPRYKVAKRGQDVALRCDPISGHVSLFWYQQALGQGPEFLTYFQNEAQLDKSGLPSDRFFAERPEGSVSTLKIQRTQQEDSAVYLCASSRGGANYGYTFGSGTRLTVV.

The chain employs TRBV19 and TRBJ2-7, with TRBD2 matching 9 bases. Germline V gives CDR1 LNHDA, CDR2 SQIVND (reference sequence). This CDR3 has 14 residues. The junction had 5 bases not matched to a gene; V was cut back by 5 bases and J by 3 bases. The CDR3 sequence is CASSFSGSGYEQYF. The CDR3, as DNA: TGTGCCAGTAGTTTTAGCGGGAGTGGCTACGAGCAGTACTTC. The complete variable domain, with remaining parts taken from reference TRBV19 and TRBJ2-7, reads DGGITQSPKYLFRKEGQNVTLSCEQNLNHDAMYWYRQDPGQGLRLIYYSQIVNDFQKGDIAEGYSVSREKKESFPLTVTSAQKNPTAFYLCASSFSGSGYEQYFGPGTRLTVT.

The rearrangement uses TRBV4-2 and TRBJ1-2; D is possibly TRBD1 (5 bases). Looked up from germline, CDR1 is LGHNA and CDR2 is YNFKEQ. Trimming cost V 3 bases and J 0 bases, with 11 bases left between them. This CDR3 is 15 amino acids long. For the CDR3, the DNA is TGTGCCAGCAGCCAGGCTGACAGAACTAACTATGGCTACACCTTC. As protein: CASSQADRTNYGYTF.